The rows below give T cell receptor beta chains drawn from one sample of a study of patients and donors after allogeneic stem cell transplantation. Each CDR3 protein gets one entry after TCRdb re-called the RT-PCR reads with MiXCR. The sample comprises about 160,000 distinct CDR3 sequences, about 32% of which are singletons, and about 3% rests with the top ten. The sample consisted of blood, either unsorted or a sorted T cell fraction (not recorded which). These receptors all stem from a human donor who was either an allogeneic HSCT recipient or a stem cell or donor lymphocyte infusion donor (not recorded which). It is not recorded whose cells these are; they may come from a transplant donor. Both conserved end residues are part of each CDR3. The order of the fields is CDR3 protein, clone size, V gene, J gene. Where a row states a size, it is once, few, many or the class of an expanded clone; other rows omit it.

CASSLGLATDTQYF	.	TRBV7-8	TRBJ2-3
CATVGQTSTDTQYF	once	TRBV10-3	TRBJ2-3
CASSPSDWGGELFF	.	TRBV27	TRBJ2-2
CASSDTGSGELFF	.	TRBV7-9	TRBJ2-2
CAWKLQGNYGYTF	few	TRBV30	TRBJ1-2
CSVEELALGNEQFF	.	TRBV29-1	TRBJ2-1
CATSETGASYEQYF	few	TRBV24-1	TRBJ2-7
CAISVSTGYEQYF	.	TRBV10-3	TRBJ2-7
CASSPTGGEETQYF	.	TRBV18	TRBJ2-5
CASSLFRQGNYNEQFF	.	TRBV5-1	TRBJ2-1
CASSQLKDFSEQYF	.	TRBV3-1	TRBJ2-7
CASSLRAGGLYEQYF	.	TRBV5-1	TRBJ2-7
CASSRDRGLNNEQFF	.	TRBV7-7	TRBJ2-1
CASSLDRETQYF	few	TRBV11-2	TRBJ2-5
CASSPGTGGYNQPQHF	many	TRBV6-2/TRBV6-3	TRBJ1-5
CASSTRDTTQETQYF	few	TRBV9	TRBJ2-5
CASSLSWRLYGYTF	.	TRBV27	TRBJ1-2
CASSLLAGYTDTQYF	.	TRBV28	TRBJ2-3
CASSTRTSPSYNEQFF	few	TRBV7-2	TRBJ2-1
CASSKGHSNQPQHF	.	TRBV21-1	TRBJ1-5
CASSLGLAGEISYNEQFF	.	TRBV7-6	TRBJ2-1
CSVGQGRNSPLHF	few	TRBV29-1	TRBJ1-6
CATSTTASYNEQFF	.	TRBV24-1	TRBJ2-1
CSVEWEGEQFF	few	TRBV29-1	TRBJ2-1
CAWSTGTGVNQPQHF	many	TRBV30	TRBJ1-5
CASSYYSSYEQYF	.	TRBV6-2/TRBV6-3	TRBJ2-7
CASSPLPSLNIQYF	few	TRBV7-9	TRBJ2-4
CAMLRDATNEQFF	.	TRBV10-3	TRBJ2-1
CASSTSESSYEQYF	.	TRBV6-2/TRBV6-3	TRBJ2-7
CSAATGSNSPLHF	many	TRBV20-1	TRBJ1-6
CASSFYLAGGGDEQFF	.	TRBV7-2	TRBJ2-1
CASSLKYGYTF	.	TRBV28	TRBJ1-2
CASLRGQGGDEQFF	.	TRBV5-1	TRBJ2-1
CASTAGTYEQYF	.	TRBV6-2/TRBV6-3	TRBJ2-7
CSARDQSSIRQFF	once	TRBV20-1	TRBJ2-1
CASSGRMGNQPQHF	few	TRBV4-2	TRBJ1-5
CASSFNRFYGYTF	many	TRBV12-3/TRBV12-4	TRBJ1-2
CATSRQWDTQETQYF	.	TRBV24-1	TRBJ2-5
CSVAESSSYNEQFF	few	TRBV29-1	TRBJ2-1
CSARGAGASGNTGELFF	.	TRBV20-1	TRBJ2-2
CAVQGVNEKLFF	.	TRBV10-3	TRBJ1-4
CASHPIRTAQSYNSPLHF	.	TRBV27	TRBJ1-6
CATSRSPGLVYEQYF	.	TRBV15	TRBJ2-7